Following are 5 T cell receptor beta chains from one sample sequenced in a study of response to subunit inactivated influenza vaccine. TCRdb reanalysed the RT-PCR reads using MiXCR and keeps one entry per CDR3 protein. The data contain fewer than 800,000 distinct CDR3 sequences, around 14% of them singletons. The sample here was PBMCs from blood, taken less than 13 days after vaccination. The receptors shown here come from a man aged 45-60 years who received an inactivated influenza vaccine.

This chain joins TRBV20-1 and TRBJ2-6; D gene uncertain. The ends were cut back, 2 bases at V and 2 bases at J, with 4 bases in the middle. The CDR3 has 13 residues. The germline CDR1 and CDR2 sequences are DFQATT and SNEGSKA (reference sequence). CDR3 DNA sequence: TGCAGTGCTAGAACGCCTGGGGCCAACGTCCTGACTTTC. This encodes CSARTPGANVLTF.

This chain uses TRBV28 with TRBJ2-3; 7 nucleotides agree with TRBD2. The germline V gene encodes CDR1 MDHEN and CDR2 SYDVKM. Losses at the gene ends were 6 bases for V and 2 bases for J; bases not matched to a gene: 14. The CDR3 length is 17 residues. The CDR3 nucleotides read TGTGCCAGCAGCAGGGTGCGGGGGACCATCCTCACAGATACGCAGTATTTT. Translated: CASSRVRGTILTDTQYF.

The J gene is TRBJ2-3, the V gene TRBV11-2, with 9 bases aligning to TRBD2. V dropped 2 bases and J dropped 1; count of bases not matched to a gene: 7. Germline CDR1 and CDR2: SGHAT and FQNNGV. The CDR3 contains 17 residues. The DNA of the CDR3 is TGTGCCAGCAGCTTATCTAGCGGGATAATGGGCACAGATACGCAGTATTTT. Protein: CASSLSSGIMGTDTQYF. The full variable domain, completed using reference TRBV11-2 and TRBJ2-3, is EAGVAQSPRYKIIEKRQSVAFWCNPISGHATLYWYQQILGQGPKLLIQFQNNGVVDDSQLPKDRFSAERLKGVDSTLKIQPAKLEDSAVYLCASSLSSGIMGTDTQYFGPGTRLTVL.

This clonotype has ten or more counts. The chain uses TRBV7-2 and TRBJ2-5, with 13 bases lining up with TRBD2. V trimming: 6 bases; J trimming: 3 bases; junction bases outside the gene matches: 4. There are 15 residues in the CDR3. Germline V gene data show CDR1 as SGHTA and CDR2 as FQGNSA. CDR3 region: CASSRTSGGEETQYF. CDR3 bases: TGTGCCAGCAGTCGGACTAGCGGGGGAGAAGAGACCCAGTACTTC.

This clonotype came up a few times. CDR3 bases: TGTGCCAGCAGTTCCCCGGGACAGGACTACGAGCAGTACTTC. Translated, it gives CASSSPGQDYEQYF. The chain carries TRBV6-5 and TRBJ2-7; 8 nucleotides align to TRBD1. Germline V gives CDR1 MNHEY, CDR2 SVGAGI. J was trimmed by 3 bases and V by 4 bases; bases with no gene match: 5. The CDR3 consists of 14 residues.